This T cell receptor (beta chain) was captured in a study of neurological immune-mediated disorders. This sample's time point: technical triplicate 2. This CDR3 has 14 residues. Trimming removed 1 base from V and 6 bases from J; junction bases left unmatched: 4. Germline CDR1 DFQATT, CDR2 SNEGSKA (reference sequence). Ten or more counts support this clonotype. Via MiXCR, TCRdb re-called the 5' RACE reads, giving one row per CDR3 protein. This table holds roughly 61,000 distinct CDR3 sequences, around 24% found once. The chain is built from TRBV20-1 and TRBJ2-2; the match to TRBD1 covers 8 bases. The TCR sequence derives from a man in his fifties or sixties with HTLV-1-associated myelopathy (HAM/TSP). Sequencing was done on a sample of PBMCs. As DNA, the CDR3 is TGCAGTGCTAGAGGGACAGGGCTACCCGGGGAGCTGTTTTTT. Its translation: CSARGTGLPGELFF.